Shown below are 4 T cell receptor beta chains from a single sample sequenced in a study of Ad26.COV2.S vaccination and SARS-CoV-2 variants. Treatment denoted: some 20 received Ad26.COV2.S at low or high dose, single or two shots; roughly five received placebo; per-sample allocation not given. After the first vaccine or placebo injection, samples were drawn on day 63. The assay was immunoSEQ multiplex PCR, and TCRdb's table has in-frame clones only and misses some. The sample shows 400,000 or so clones, approximately 90% of them seen only once. The input for sequencing was peripheral blood, taken in a trial of Ad26.COV2.S vaccine versus placebo. These receptors all come from a person aged 18-65 years who received the Ad26.COV2.S COVID-19 vaccine or a placebo.

Comments on this clone: The sample carries other DNA sequences with the same CDR3. The chain combines TRBV7-2 with TRBJ1-5; D uncertain. CDR1 and CDR2 (germline): SGHTA, FQGNSA. The CDR3 spans 13 residues. Between the trimmed V and J ends, which lost 1 base and 4 bases, there was a span of 5 bases. The CDR3 coding sequence is TGTGCCAGCAGCTTAGGCGTGAATCAGCCCCAGCATTTT. Protein: CASSLGVNQPQHF.

This chain connects TRBV6-5 to TRBJ1-2; D gene unclear. V was trimmed by 10 bases and J by 2 bases, leaving 17 bases between them. This CDR3 is 14 amino acids long. Germline CDR1 is MNHEY and CDR2 is SVGAGI. The CDR3 is CATSPKVANYGYTF. CDR3 DNA sequence: TGTGCCACATCGCCGAAGGTTGCCAACTATGGCTACACCTTC.

V gene TRBV23-1 combines with J gene TRBJ2-4, with 10 bases identical to TRBD2. TRBV23-1 is an open reading frame, and its role is uncertain. The CDR3 spans 17 residues. The junction had 4 bases not matched to a gene; V was cut back by 2 bases and J by 0 bases. The CDR3 loop reads CASSQELAGRAKNIQYF. The CDR3 DNA reads as TGCGCCAGCAGTCAAGAACTAGCGGGGCGAGCCAAAAACATTCAGTACTTC.

About this clone: Other DNA sequences of this sample code for an identical CDR3. DNA of the CDR3: TGCGCCAGCAGCCAGACAGGGGCGAACACTGAAGCTTTCTTT. The encoded protein is CASSQTGANTEAFF. The chain couples TRBV4-1 to TRBJ1-1; 8 positions agree with TRBD1. The germline CDR1 and CDR2 sequences are MGHRA and YSYEKL. V dropped 3 bases and J dropped 1; count of bases not matched to a gene: 1. The CDR3 length is 14 residues.